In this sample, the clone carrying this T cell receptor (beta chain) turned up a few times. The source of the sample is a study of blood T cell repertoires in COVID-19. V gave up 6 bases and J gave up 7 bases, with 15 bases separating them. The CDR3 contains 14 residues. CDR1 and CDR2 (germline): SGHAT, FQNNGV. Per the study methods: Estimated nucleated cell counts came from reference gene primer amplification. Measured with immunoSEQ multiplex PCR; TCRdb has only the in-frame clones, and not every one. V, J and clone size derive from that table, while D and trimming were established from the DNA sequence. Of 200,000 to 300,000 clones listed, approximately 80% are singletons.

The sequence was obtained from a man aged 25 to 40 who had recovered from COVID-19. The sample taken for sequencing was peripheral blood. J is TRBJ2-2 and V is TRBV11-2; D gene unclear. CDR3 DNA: TGTGCCAGCAGTTACGGTGTAATTTTCGGGGAGCTGTTTTTT. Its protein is CASSYGVIFGELFF.